The source of this T cell receptor (beta chain) is a study of spatial heterogeneity in lung cancer. Study observations and caveats: In tumors, expanded intratumoral alpha and beta TCR counts tracked mutation counts.

This clonotype was detected ten times or more. The antigen remains unidentified. Germline V gene lookup returns CDR1 SGHTA and CDR2 FQGTGA. This CDR3 region has 16 residues. Trimming shortened V by 4 bases and J by 1 base, and 13 bases separated the two germline ends. In TCRdb, the 5' RACE reads were re-called with MiXCR into one record per CDR3 protein. The sample lists roughly 10,000 distinct CDR3 sequences, approximately 8% occurring once. Time point here: sample taken at primary tumor resection. Sequencing of whole RNA from tumor, nontumor lung or frozen PBMC involved no sorting. The chain recombines TRBV7-3 with TRBJ2-2; the D gene is possibly TRBD1 (5 bases). This sequence was found in a male donor with early-stage non-small cell lung cancer. The sequences come from lung tumor tissue, collected at surgery. The CDR3 nucleotides are TGTGCCAGCAGCTCCCGACAGATCCTGAACACCGGGGAGCTGTTTTTT. Protein: CASSSRQILNTGELFF.